This T cell receptor beta chain was sequenced in a study of blood T cell repertoires in COVID-19. Study context: Acute and convalescent COVID-19 samples came from the United States, Italy and Spain. T cells, B-cell-depleted T cells, or PBMCs supplied cDNA or gDNA.

Trimming at V came to 4 bases and at J to 4 bases, leaving 4 bases not matched to a gene. Germline V gene sequence: CDR1 KGHDR, CDR2 SFDVKD. The CDR3 sequence is 15 residues long. Authors' methods: Estimation of nucleated cell counts relied on the amplification of reference gene primers. TCRdb's table, derived via immunoSEQ multiplex PCR, lists solely in-frame clones and lacks some. The V and J calls and clone size are taken from that table; D and trimming were inferred from the DNA. This table has over 35,000 clones, over 75% appearing once. The receptor comes from a human donor in a cohort sampled during active COVID-19. The sample consisted of peripheral blood. The chain combines TRBV24-1 with TRBJ1-5, with TRBD1 identical over 9 bases. CDR3 loop: CATSDAGTGNQPQHF. CDR3 coding DNA: TGTGCCACCAGTGACGCCGGGACAGGGAATCAGCCCCAGCATTTT.